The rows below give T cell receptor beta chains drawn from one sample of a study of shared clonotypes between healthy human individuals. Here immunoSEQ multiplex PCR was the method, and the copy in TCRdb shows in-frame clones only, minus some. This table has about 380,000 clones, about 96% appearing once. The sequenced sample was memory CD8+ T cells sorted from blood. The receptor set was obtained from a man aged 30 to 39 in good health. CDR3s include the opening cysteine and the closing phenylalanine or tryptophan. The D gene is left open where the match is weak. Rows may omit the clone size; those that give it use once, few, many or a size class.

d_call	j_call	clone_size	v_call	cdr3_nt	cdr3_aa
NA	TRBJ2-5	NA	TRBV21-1	TGTGCCAGCAGCAAAGCGCCGTTTCTAAAACAGACCCAGTACTTC	CASSKAPFLKQTQYF
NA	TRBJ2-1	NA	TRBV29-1	TGCAGCGTATCCCCCCGGCTAGCGTACAATGAGCAGTTCTTC	CSVSPRLAYNEQFF
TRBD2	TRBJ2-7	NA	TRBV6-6	TGTGCCAGCAGCATCCGGGGGGGCCTCTCCGAGCAGTACTTC	CASSIRGGLSEQYF
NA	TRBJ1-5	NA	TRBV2	TGTGCCAGCAAGATTGGGGGGCTTGGTGGGTATAGCAATCAGCCCCAGCATTTT	CASKIGGLGGYSNQPQHF
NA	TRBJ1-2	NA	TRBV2	TGTGCCAGCACTGGACTTCGAGCTAACTATGGCTACACCTTC	CASTGLRANYGYTF
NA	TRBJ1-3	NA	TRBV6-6	TGTGCCAGCCATTACTCTGGAAACACCATATATTTT	CASHYSGNTIYF
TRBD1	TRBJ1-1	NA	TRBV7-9	TGTGCCAGCAGCTTAGAGGGGACAGAGAACACTGAAGCTTTCTTT	CASSLEGTENTEAFF
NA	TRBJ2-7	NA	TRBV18	TGTGCCAGCTCACCACCTCTCGCCTACGAGCAGTACTTC	CASSPPLAYEQYF
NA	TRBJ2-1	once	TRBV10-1	TGCGCCAGCAGTGAGTCCGGACGGAGCTCCTACAATGAGCAGTTCTTC	CASSESGRSSYNEQFF
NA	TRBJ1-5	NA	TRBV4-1	TGCGCCAGCAGCCAAGTAGAGGGTTGGAATCAGCCCCAGCATTTT	CASSQVEGWNQPQHF
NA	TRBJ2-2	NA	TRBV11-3	TGTGCCAGCAGCTTCCGCACTACTAACACCGGGGAGCTGTTTTTT	CASSFRTTNTGELFF
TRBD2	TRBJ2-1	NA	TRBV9	TGTGCCAGCAGCGCCTCAGGACTAGTAATGAATGAGCAGTTCTTC	CASSASGLVMNEQFF
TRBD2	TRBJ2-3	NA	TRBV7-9	TGTGCCAGCAGCTTAATGTCCGCTAGCGGGAGTACAGATACGCAGTATTTT	CASSLMSASGSTDTQYF
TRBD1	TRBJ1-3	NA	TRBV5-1	TGCGCCAGCAGCCCGGGACAGGGGGCAAACACCATATATTTT	CASSPGQGANTIYF
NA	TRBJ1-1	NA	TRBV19	TGTGCCAGTAGTATTGGTTCCAGGCTTGAAGCTTTCTTT	CASSIGSRLEAFF
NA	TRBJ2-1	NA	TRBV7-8	TGTGCCAGCAGCCTCCGGGACACACCCTACAATGAGCAGTTCTTC	CASSLRDTPYNEQFF
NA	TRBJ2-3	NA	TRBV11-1	TGTGCCAGCAGCTATTGGGGTAGCACAGATACGCAGTATTTT	CASSYWGSTDTQYF
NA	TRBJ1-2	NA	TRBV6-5	TGTGCCAGCAGTTATAACAGTGGACCCGCCTATGGCTACACCTTC	CASSYNSGPAYGYTF